This T cell receptor beta chain was found in a study of blood T cell repertoires in COVID-19. Germline V gene sequence: CDR1 SGHDT, CDR2 YYEEEE. Trimming removed 6 bases from V and 3 bases from J, with 15 bases in between. The CDR3 totals 14 residues. Per the authors' pipeline: Nucleated cell number was recorded as an estimate derived from reference gene primer amplification. Sequencing was performed with immunoSEQ multiplex PCR; in TCRdb, only in-frame clones are kept and a portion is missing. That table supplies the V and J calls and clone size; D and trimming were determined from the DNA. Here the sample spans about 81,000 clones, 89% being singletons.

The gene calls are TRBV5-6 and TRBJ1-2; a possible D gene is TRBD1 (5 bases). This sequence was found in a woman older than 75 with active COVID-19. Sequenced sample: peripheral blood. Here the CDR3 reads CASTLGRFDYGYTF. The CDR3 region has the DNA TGTGCCAGCACCCTGGGGCGGTTTGACTATGGCTACACCTTC.